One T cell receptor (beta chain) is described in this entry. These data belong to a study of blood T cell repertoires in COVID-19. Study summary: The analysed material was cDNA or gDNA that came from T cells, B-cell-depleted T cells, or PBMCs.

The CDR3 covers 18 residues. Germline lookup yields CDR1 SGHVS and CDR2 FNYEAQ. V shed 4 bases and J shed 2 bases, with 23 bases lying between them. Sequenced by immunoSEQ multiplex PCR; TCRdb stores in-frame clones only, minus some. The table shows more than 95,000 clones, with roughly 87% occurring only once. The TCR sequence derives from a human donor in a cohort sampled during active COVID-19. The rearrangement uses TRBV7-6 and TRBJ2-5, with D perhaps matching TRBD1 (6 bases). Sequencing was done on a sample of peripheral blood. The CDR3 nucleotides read TGTGCCAGCAGCTCGATAAAGAGAGTCTGGGGGCGACAAGAGACCCAGTACTTC. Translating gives CASSSIKRVWGRQETQYF.